This T cell receptor beta chain was observed in a study of cytomegalovirus exposure and HLA in healthy donors (TCRdb year 2017). For the wider study: The roughly 650 repertoires of the first cohort and the roughly 110 validation repertoires were produced on the same platform, according to a later analysis. The study aimed to test whether cataloging public T cell receptors could reveal signatures of past pathogen exposure. In addition to the first cohort of hundreds of subjects, a separate validation cohort of 120 different subjects was used. High-throughput TCR immunosequencing, statistical association of individual TCRs with disease status, and machine learning were combined to predict cytomegalovirus infection status.

Library creation used the immunoSEQ multiplex PCR assay. For the original study's pipeline: A statistical classification framework was built for diagnosing cytomegalovirus status from the catalog of TCR beta chain sequences. The source is immuneACCESS, and TCRdb retained only in-frame sequences with V and J called. Part of the clones is not carried over; for the studies checked, unresolved V genes explain less than half of this, and the remainder is unexplained. V and J calls plus clone size are reproduced from that table; the DNA served to infer D and trimming. Across this sample there are roughly 150,000 clones, with about 82% seen only once. The ten largest clonotypes hold around 2% of the sample. Separate from the approximately 700-subject first cohort, the validation cohort of about 130 subjects was the group to which the donors belonged. Remarks on this clone: No cognate antigen has been identified for it. No per-base quality is available; no much larger clone lies one base away.

The CDR3 measures 15 amino acids from cysteine to phenylalanine. Here the CDR3 DNA is all that survives: 45 bases in frame from base 1. The germline V gene sets CDR1 to SGDLS and CDR2 to YYNGEE. V loses 0 bases, J loses 0 bases, and the germline ends lie 10 bases apart. What the authors observed across the whole study: The study gave a list of about 160 TCR beta chains associated with cytomegalovirus. Across donors, most TCR sequences were observed very rarely, whereas some public TCRs were present in many individuals. A few of the identified cytomegalovirus-associated TCR beta chains were confirmed in vitro to be specific for cytomegalovirus antigens. All 120 or so repertoires were used to score co-occurrence in the validation cohort in a later analysis, because that analysis had no HLA typing for the cohort. According to the authors, the approach could potentially be generalized to other disease states and immunological phenotypes. In a later analysis, TCRs clustered in the first cohort were found to also tend to co-occur in the roughly 130 validation repertoires, with 90% to 95% of cluster scores above 0. In both the original and validation cohorts, the classifier was reported to diagnose cytomegalovirus status with high specificity and sensitivity.

Recombination joined TRBV9 with TRBJ2-7; TRBD2 could be the D gene, as 5 bases match. Sequencing input: PBMCs. This receptor was obtained from a man under 40 in good health and CMV-seropositive. The DNA reads TGTGCCAGCAGCGTAGATGGCGGGCCCTCCTACGAGCAGTACTTC. Its coded protein is CASSVDGGPSYEQYF.